This T cell receptor (beta chain) comes out of a study of OX40 agonist ivuxolimab in advanced cancers. Looking at the study overall: The costimulatory receptor OX40 (CD134) was targeted by ivuxolimab, a fully human IgG2 agonistic monoclonal antibody. Intravenous ivuxolimab was administered to patients every 2 weeks at six dose levels: 0.01, 0.1, 0.3, 1.5, 3 and 10 mg/kg. Of the roughly 53 patients in dose escalation, about 20 had hepatocellular carcinoma, about 15 had melanoma, 9 had renal cell carcinoma and 9 had head and neck cancer. In the dose-escalation cohort, 65% to 85% of patients were male, and the mean age was roughly 56 years with a range of roughly 20 to 85. Patients were allowed to have had prior anti-PD-1, anti-PD-L1 or anti-CTLA-4 therapy, and less than 45% of the dose-escalation patients had previously received checkpoint inhibitors. Partial responses occurred in three dose-escalation patients: two with cutaneous melanoma and one with hepatocellular carcinoma. Peripheral TCRbeta sequencing was intended to test whether TCR sequence diversity was altered and clonal T-cell expansion was caused by ivuxolimab. The paper reports the monotherapy dose-escalation portion (N ≈ 50 patients) of the phase I ivuxolimab trial. Study-level results and caveats: Partial responders in the 0.1-3.0 mg/kg groups had among the lowest normalized peripheral clonal expansion, especially among CD8+ T cells. Low levels of normalized T-cell clonal expansion were also seen in some nonresponding patients. On average, CD8+ T cells showed more expanded clones than CD4+ T cells after ivuxolimab. At doses from 0.1 to 3.0 mg/kg, clonal expansion was seen in both CD4+ and CD8+ blood T cells between baseline and week 6. The antigen specificity of the clonally expanded peripheral T cells was not determined.

Trimming takes 6 bases off V and 7 bases off J; junction bases not matched to a gene: 6. From its cysteine to its phenylalanine, the CDR3 spans 12 amino acids. Only the CDR3 portion is preserved as DNA: 36 bases, with reading frame beginning at the first base. CDR1 and CDR2 are read off the germline V gene as SQVTM and ANQGSEA. Genomic DNA was extracted from sorted cells for sequencing of the TCRbeta CDR3 region. TCRbeta CDR3 regions were sequenced using the immunoSEQ Assay. TCRdb provides this immuneACCESS table in a form limited to in-frame rearrangements. Some clones are lacking; in checked studies, under half of them reflect an unresolved V gene, and why the rest are absent is not known. Recorded for this sample are more than 95,000 clones; 75% to 95% of them occurred a single time. The ten largest make up around 0.31% of the sample. As for this clone: There is no known antigen for this receptor. The record has no base qualities; no much larger clone is one base away.

The trial excluded patients who had a history of autoimmune disease or were on systemic immunosuppression. In every dose cohort, peripheral blood was drawn for TCR sequencing at baseline, cycle 4 day 1, and cycle 7 day 1. The samples were drawn from a first-in-human, open-label, multicenter phase I dose-escalation trial of ivuxolimab. Adults with locally advanced or metastatic head and neck squamous cell, hepatocellular, melanoma or renal cell carcinoma were enrolled in the trial. CD4+ and CD8+ T cells were sorted separately from peripheral blood before TCR sequencing. The sequencing used CD4+ or CD8+ T cells sorted from blood, collected in a trial of the OX40 agonist ivuxolimab. The TCR originated in an adult with an advanced solid tumor such as melanoma, head and neck, liver or kidney cancer. The rearrangement joined TRBV29-1 to TRBJ1-5; 7 middle bases align to TRBD1. The DNA reads TGCAGCGTCGGGGACAGCCGGCAGCCCCAGCATTTT. It translates to CSVGDSRQPQHF. The variable domain in full, with residues beyond the CDR3 obtained from the reference TRBV29-1 and TRBJ1-5 genes, is SAVISQKPSRDICQRGTSLTIQCQVDSQVTMMFWYRQQPGQSLTLIATANQGSEATYESGFVIDKFPISRPNLTFSTLTVSNMSPEDSSIYLCSVGDSRQPQHFGDGTRLSIL.